Listed here is a single TCR beta chain. Antigen: not known. Constant-segment primers and 5'RACE yielded cDNA libraries for TCR alpha and TCR beta, each carrying sample barcodes and UMIs. TCRdb used MiXCR to reprocess the 5' RACE reads, holding one entry per CDR3 protein. This table has approximately 250,000 distinct CDR3 sequences, approximately 16% appearing once. These data come from a study of T-cell memory formation after mild COVID-19. General study points: Clonal second-wave expansions that peaked on day 37 had unconfirmed SARS-CoV-2 specificity. Largely, contracting CD4+ clones fell within CM and EM, and contracting CD8+ clones within EMRA.

The TCR sequence derives from a man between 18 and 29 years old who had mild COVID-19 (a few samples of this study predate the infection). Cell type and time point are not known. The sample consisted of PBMCs or a T cell subset sorted from them (not recorded which).

Here the CDR3 DNA reads TGTGCCAGCAGTTTCCTTCGGGACAGCGCGGCCAAGAACTACGAGCAGTACGTC. Its translation: CASSFLRDSAAKNYEQYV. The chain uses TRBV28 and TRBJ2-7; 7 bases match TRBD1. Germline loops: CDR1 MDHEN, CDR2 SYDVKM. V dropped 3 bases and J dropped 3; count of bases not matched to a gene: 17. This CDR3 spans 18 amino acids.